The sequence of this TCR beta chain was determined in a study of shared clonotypes between healthy human individuals. Study-level results: All-four-donor shared clonotypes had higher generation probabilities than non-shared clonotypes did.

Original processing notes: ImmunoSEQ output held junction-only sequences without quality scores, so filtering differed. Repertoires were generated with immunoSEQ multiplex PCR, while TCRdb's copy carries only in-frame clones and drops some. D and trimming come from the DNA, and the V and J calls and clone size come from that table. The sample has some 1 million clones; under 80% are singletons. Trimming pared 8 bases from V and 2 bases from J, leaving 13 bases between. From germline, CDR1 is MNHEY and CDR2 SVGAGI. CDR3 size: 15 residues. For this clone: Its matching antigen is unknown.

This sequence joins TRBV6-5 and TRBJ2-6, with TRBD2 as a possible D gene (5 bases). This sequence originates from a man between 18 and 29 years old in good health. Sample: memory CD4+ T cells sorted from blood. The subset here: CD45RA-negative fraction. As DNA, the CDR3 is TGTGCCAGCGGGAACGCGGGCGCTGGGGCCAACGTCCTGACTTTC. This gives the protein CASGNAGAGANVLTF.